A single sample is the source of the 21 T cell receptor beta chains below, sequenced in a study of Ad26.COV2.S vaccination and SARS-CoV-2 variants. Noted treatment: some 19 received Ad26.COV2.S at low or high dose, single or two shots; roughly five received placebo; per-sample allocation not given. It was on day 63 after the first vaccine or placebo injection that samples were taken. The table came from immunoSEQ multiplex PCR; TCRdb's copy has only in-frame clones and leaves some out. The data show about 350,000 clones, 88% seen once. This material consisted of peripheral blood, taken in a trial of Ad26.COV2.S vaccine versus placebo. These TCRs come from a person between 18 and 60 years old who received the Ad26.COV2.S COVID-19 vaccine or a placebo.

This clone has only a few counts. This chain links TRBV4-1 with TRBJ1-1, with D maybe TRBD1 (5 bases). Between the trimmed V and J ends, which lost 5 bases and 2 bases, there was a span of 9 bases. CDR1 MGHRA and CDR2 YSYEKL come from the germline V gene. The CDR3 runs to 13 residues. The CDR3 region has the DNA TGCGCCAGCAGCGGACACAGTAACACTGAAGCTTTCTTT. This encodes CASSGHSNTEAFF.

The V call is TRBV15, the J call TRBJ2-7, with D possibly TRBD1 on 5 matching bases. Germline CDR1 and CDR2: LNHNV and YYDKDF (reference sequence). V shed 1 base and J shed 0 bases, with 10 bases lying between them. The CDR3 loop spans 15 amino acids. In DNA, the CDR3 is TGTGCCACCAGCAGAGGGGGCAGTACCTCCTACGAGCAGTACTTC. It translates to CATSRGGSTSYEQYF. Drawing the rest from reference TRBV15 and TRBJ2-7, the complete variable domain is DAMVIQNPRYQVTQFGKPVTLSCSQTLNHNVMYWYQQKSSQAPKLLFHYYDKDFNNEADTPDNFQSRRPNTSFCFLDIRSPGLGDTAMYLCATSRGGSTSYEQYFGPGTRLTVT.

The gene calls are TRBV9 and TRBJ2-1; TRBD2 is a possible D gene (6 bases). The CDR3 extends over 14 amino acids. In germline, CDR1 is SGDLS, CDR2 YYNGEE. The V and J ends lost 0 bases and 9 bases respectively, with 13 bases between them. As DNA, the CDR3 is TGTGCCAGCAGCGTAGGAGAGGTGCGGGGTGAGCAGTTCTTC. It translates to CASSVGEVRGEQFF.

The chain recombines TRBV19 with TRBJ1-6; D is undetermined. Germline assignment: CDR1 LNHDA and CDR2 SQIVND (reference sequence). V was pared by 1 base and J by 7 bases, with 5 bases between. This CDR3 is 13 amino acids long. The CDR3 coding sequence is TGTGCCAGTAGTATAGCTGGGAATTCACCCCTCCACTTT. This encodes CASSIAGNSPLHF.

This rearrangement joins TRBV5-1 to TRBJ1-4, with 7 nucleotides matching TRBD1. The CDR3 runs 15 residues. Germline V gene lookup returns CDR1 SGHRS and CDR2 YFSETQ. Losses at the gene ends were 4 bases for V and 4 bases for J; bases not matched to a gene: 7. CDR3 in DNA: TGCGCCAGCAGCGGGACCGGGACAGATAATGAAAAACTGTTTTTT. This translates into CASSGTGTDNEKLFF.

DNA for the CDR3: TGTGCCTGGAGACAGGGGTCCACAGATACGCAGTATTTT. Translating gives CAWRQGSTDTQYF. The chain couples TRBV30 to TRBJ2-3; TRBD1 matches at 7 bases. Trimming took 3 bases from V and 2 from J; bases not matched to a gene: 2. CDR1 GTSNPN and CDR2 SVGIG come from the germline V gene (reference sequence). The CDR3 sequence is 13 residues long. Full variable domain (remainder filled in from reference TRBV30 and TRBJ2-3): SQTIHQWPATLVQPVGSPLSLECTVEGTSNPNLYWYRQAAGRGLQLLFYSVGIGQISSEVPQNLSASRPQDRQFILSSKKLLLSDSGFYLCAWRQGSTDTQYFGPGTRLTVL.

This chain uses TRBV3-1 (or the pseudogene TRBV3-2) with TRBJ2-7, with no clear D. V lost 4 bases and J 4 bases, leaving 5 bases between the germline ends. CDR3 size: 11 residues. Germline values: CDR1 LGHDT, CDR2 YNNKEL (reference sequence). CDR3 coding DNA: TGTGCCAGCAGCCTCTTATACGAGCAGTACTTC. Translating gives CASSLLYEQYF.

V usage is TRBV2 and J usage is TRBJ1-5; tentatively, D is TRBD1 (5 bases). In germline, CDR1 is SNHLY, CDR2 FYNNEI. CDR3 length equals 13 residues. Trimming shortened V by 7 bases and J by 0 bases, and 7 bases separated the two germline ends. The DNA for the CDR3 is TGTGCCAGCATGGGGGATAGCAATCAGCCCCAGCATTTT. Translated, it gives CASMGDSNQPQHF.

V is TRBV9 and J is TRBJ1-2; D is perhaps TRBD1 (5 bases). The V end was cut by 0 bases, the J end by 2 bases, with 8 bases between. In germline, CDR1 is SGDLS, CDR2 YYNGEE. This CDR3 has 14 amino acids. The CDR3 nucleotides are TGTGCCAGCAGCGTAGTGGCAGGGAACTATGGCTACACCTTC. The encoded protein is CASSVVAGNYGYTF.

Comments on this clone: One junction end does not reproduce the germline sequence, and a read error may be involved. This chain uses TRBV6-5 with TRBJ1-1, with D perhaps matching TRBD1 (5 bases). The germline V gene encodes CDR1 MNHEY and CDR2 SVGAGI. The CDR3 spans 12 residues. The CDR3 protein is CASSSGRDIGIF. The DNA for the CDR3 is TGTGCCAGCAGTTCGGGACGGGATATAGGTATCTTT.

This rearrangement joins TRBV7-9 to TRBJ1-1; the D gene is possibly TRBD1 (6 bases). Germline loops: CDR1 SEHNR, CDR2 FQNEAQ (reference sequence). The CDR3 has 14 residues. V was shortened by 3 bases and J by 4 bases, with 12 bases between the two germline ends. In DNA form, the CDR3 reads TGTGCCAGCAGCTTCGGGGGCGAGGTCACTGAAGCTTTCTTT. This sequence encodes CASSFGGEVTEAFF.

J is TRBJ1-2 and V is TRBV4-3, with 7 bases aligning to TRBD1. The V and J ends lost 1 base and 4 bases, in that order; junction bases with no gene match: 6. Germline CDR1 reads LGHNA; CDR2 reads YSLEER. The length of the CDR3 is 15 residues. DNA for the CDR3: TGCGCCAGCAGCCAAGCCGGGGACAGCCTCTATGGCTACACCTTC. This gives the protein CASSQAGDSLYGYTF.

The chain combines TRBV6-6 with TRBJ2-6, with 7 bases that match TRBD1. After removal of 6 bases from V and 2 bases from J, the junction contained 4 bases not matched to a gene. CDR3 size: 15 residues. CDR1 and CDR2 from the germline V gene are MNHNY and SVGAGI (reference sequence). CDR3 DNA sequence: TGTGCCAGCAGCGAAGGGGGCACTGGGGCCAACGTCCTGACTTTC. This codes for CASSEGGTGANVLTF.

CDR3 coding DNA: TGTGCCATCCTGACGGGGGCCAACGTCCTGACTTTC. Translated, it gives CAILTGANVLTF. This sequence joins TRBV12-3 or TRBV12-4 and TRBJ2-6; no reliable D call. The CDR3 totals 12 residues. The ends were cut back, 10 bases at V and 4 bases at J, with 8 bases in the middle.

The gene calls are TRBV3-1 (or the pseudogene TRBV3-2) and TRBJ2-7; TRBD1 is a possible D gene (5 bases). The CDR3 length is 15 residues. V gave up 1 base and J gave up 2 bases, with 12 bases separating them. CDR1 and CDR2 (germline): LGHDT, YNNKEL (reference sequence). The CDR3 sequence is CASSQGPGSAYEQYF. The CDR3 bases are TGTGCCAGCAGCCAAGGCCCAGGGTCGGCCTACGAGCAGTACTTC.

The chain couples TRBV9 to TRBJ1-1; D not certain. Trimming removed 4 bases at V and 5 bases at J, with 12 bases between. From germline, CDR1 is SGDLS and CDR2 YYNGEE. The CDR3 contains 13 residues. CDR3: CASSPGWVTEAFF. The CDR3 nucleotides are TGTGCCAGCAGCCCCGGGTGGGTGACTGAAGCTTTCTTT.

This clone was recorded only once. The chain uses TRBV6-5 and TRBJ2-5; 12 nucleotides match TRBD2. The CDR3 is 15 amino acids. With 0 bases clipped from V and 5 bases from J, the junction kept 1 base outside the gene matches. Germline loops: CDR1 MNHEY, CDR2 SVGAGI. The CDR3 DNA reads TGTGCCAGCAGTTACTCGCTAGCGGGAGGGGAGACCCAGTACTTC. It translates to CASSYSLAGGETQYF.

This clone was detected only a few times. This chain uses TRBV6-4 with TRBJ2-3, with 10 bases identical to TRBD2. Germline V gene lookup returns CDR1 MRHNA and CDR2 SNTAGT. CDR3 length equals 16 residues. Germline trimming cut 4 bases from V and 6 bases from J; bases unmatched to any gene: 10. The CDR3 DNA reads TGTGCCAGCAGTGTTAGCGGGGGGACGCCCGGCGATACGCAGTATTTT. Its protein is CASSVSGGTPGDTQYF.

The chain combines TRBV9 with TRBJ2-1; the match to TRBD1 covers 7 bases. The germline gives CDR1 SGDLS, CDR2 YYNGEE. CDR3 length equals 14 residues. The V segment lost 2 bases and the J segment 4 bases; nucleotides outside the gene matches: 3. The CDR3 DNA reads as TGTGCCAGCAGCGTTACGACAGGGTACAATGAGCAGTTCTTC. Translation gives CASSVTTGYNEQFF.

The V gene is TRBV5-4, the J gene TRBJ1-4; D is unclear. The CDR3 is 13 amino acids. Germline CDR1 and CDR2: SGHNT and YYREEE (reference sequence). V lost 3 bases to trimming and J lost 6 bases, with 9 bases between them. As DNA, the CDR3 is TGTGCCAGCAGCTCATTGACGGATGAAAAACTGTTTTTT. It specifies CASSSLTDEKLFF.

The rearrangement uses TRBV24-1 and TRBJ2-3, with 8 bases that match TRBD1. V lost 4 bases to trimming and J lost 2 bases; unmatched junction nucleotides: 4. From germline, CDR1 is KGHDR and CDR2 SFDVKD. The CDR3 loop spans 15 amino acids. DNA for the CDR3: TGTGCCACCAGTGACACAGGGGGTCCCACAGATACGCAGTATTTT. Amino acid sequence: CATSDTGGPTDTQYF.